This TCR beta chain stems from a study of post-analysis software for immune sequencing data (dated by TCRdb to about 2015). Notes on the research overall: Relapsing-remitting, secondary progressive and progressive-relapsing multiple sclerosis were recorded as disease courses, and subtype annotation was lacking for some patients. The patient repertoires were set against approximately 10 previously published healthy control repertoires from donors whose ages ranged from roughly 6 to 27 years. A subset of samples was prepared in parallel using single-end sample barcoding, then pooled and co-amplified after Illumina adapter ligation.

Libraries came from PCR. The instrument was an Illumina HiSeq 2500. To reduce PCR and sequencing biases, unique molecular identifiers were built into the TCR beta cDNA libraries. Per 1 to 10 million input T cells, approximately 500,000 cDNA molecules were obtained, such that each molecule approximated one T cell. The same protocol used for the earlier healthy control dataset was applied to prepare and sequence the patient libraries. Samples belonging to the same batch were prepared together, multiplexed and sequenced on a shared HiSeq lane. The study's processing was this. MIGEC was used to process the raw barcoded reads, and molecular identifier groups with only a single read were discarded before consensus assembly and CDR3 extraction. Clonotype tables were post-analysed with VDJtools, and diversity was normalized by down-sampling all datasets to the smallest sample size. Repertoire overlap clustering matched CDR3 amino acid but not nucleotide sequences to correct batch-related cross-sample contamination. TCRdb reworked the public reads: Q25 trimming with fastp, MiXCR clone assembly, productive beta chains retained. Identical CDR3 protein sequences are pooled into one entry, listed with their most common genes and DNA. The V and J calls come from TCRdb's annotation, not from the publication. The sample table contains about 540,000 distinct CDR3 sequences; only one count was recorded for 34% of them. The top ten constitute around 5.9% of the sample.

Comment on this clonotype: No antigen is known for it. A junction end diverges from the germline sequence, so it may reflect a read error.

TCR beta repertoires were profiled from peripheral blood of 13 young patients with multiple sclerosis to demonstrate the VDJtools post-analysis software. The multiple sclerosis patients were children and adolescents ranging in age from about 6 to 17 years. The paper's findings and limits, for the study overall: When samples were clustered directly using the F measure, samples prepared in the same batch co-clustered strongly, which prompted a batch-effect correction. The control group was slightly older than the multiple sclerosis patient group. Normalized Chao1 diversity was significantly lower in multiple sclerosis patients than controls, suggesting substantial peripheral T-cell clonal expansion. Significantly higher frequencies in patients than in controls were found for several TRBV segments, including TRBV5-6, TRBV5-1 and TRBV20-1.

CDR3 length: 14 amino acids, cysteine to phenylalanine. Here the CDR3 DNA is all that survives: 42 bases in frame from base 1. For CDR1 and CDR2, the germline V gene lists SNHLY and FYNNEI. The TCR comes from a girl aged 2-17 years with multiple sclerosis. The sequenced sample consisted of blood. The sequence is built from TRBV2 and TRBJ1-1, with TRBD1 matching 8 junction bases. The sequence in DNA is TGTGCCAGCAGGGAAGACAGGGGGAACACTGAAGCTTTCTTT. Its protein reads: CASREDRGNTEAFF.